A single T cell receptor (beta chain) is shown here with its context. The sample originates from a study of PD-L1 blockade in urothelial cancer. Study in general: Atezolizumab therapy began for patients in the mid-2010s, dosed at 1,200 mg intravenously every 3 weeks. Counts from blood samples showed a median of roughly 130,000 T cells. About 90% of the roughly 29 patients were males with bladder-origin urothelial cancer.

Profiled with immunoSEQ multiplex PCR; TCRdb holds only in-frame clones, not every one. The table has around 42,000 clones, about four fifths seen once. Trimming stripped 7 bases from V and 1 base from J, with 11 bases between. The CDR3 totals 14 residues. Germline lookup yields CDR1 MNHNS and CDR2 SASEGT. This TCR came from a man aged 70-80 years with urothelial cancer. V usage is TRBV6-1 and J usage is TRBJ1-5; D unclear. The sequences come from PBMCs, collected around atezolizumab (anti-PD-L1) treatment. In DNA, the CDR3 is TGTGCCAGCAATGGCATGTTGAGCAATCAGCCCCAGCATTTT. Amino acids: CASNGMLSNQPQHF.